Below, 23 T cell receptor beta chains from the same sample are listed, as sequenced in a study of blood T cells in healthy people across ages. It was with a sample-barcoded 5' primer and a J-beta primer mix that a second PCR of roughly 7 to 12 cycles was run. Using its own MiXCR run on the 5' RACE reads, TCRdb lists one record per CDR3 protein. The data contain 550,000 to 750,000 distinct CDR3 sequences, about 21% of them seen just once; the ten biggest clones take up roughly 3.9%. Material for sequencing was blood. These receptors were taken from a man in his sixties or seventies in good health.

J is TRBJ1-6 and V is TRBV4-1, with D maybe TRBD1 (5 bases). Trimming took off 0 bases at V and 11 bases at J, with 14 bases between the two ends. Germline loops: CDR1 MGHRA, CDR2 YSYEKL. CDR3 length: 15 amino acids. CDR3 sequence: CASSQEGQGQAPLHF. CDR3 in DNA: TGCGCCAGCAGCCAAGAGGGGCAGGGCCAAGCACCCCTCCACTTT.

A few counts support this clonotype. The rearrangement joins TRBV12-3 or TRBV12-4 to TRBJ2-6; the match to TRBD1 covers 8 bases. With V trimmed by 7 bases and J by 2 bases, 10 bases remained unmatched. This CDR3 has 17 amino acids. The CDR3 sequence: CASTRNLQGAGANVLTF. In nucleotides, the CDR3 is TGTGCCAGCACCAGAAATCTACAGGGGGCTGGGGCCAACGTCCTGACTTTC.

This clonotype has a handful of counts. The gene calls are TRBV7-2 and TRBJ2-7; 9 bases agree with TRBD2. Trimming cost V 1 base and J 4 bases; bases outside gene matches: 11. Germline values: CDR1 SGHTA, CDR2 FQGNSA. The CDR3 contains 17 residues. CDR3 bases: TGTGCCAGCAGCTTAGAGGGCCCCGGGACTAGCTTATACGAGCAGTACTTC. This translates into CASSLEGPGTSLYEQYF.

There are a few counts of this clonotype. DNA of the CDR3: TGTGCCAGCAGTTACAATGTCCAGGGTGGAAAAGATACGCAGTATTTT. Protein: CASSYNVQGGKDTQYF. The chain employs TRBV6-6 and TRBJ2-3, with D possibly matching TRBD1 (5 bases). With 2 bases removed from V and 5 bases from J, the gap between germline ends came to 17 bases. This CDR3 spans 16 amino acids. Germline V lookup: CDR1 MNHNY, CDR2 SVGAGI (reference sequence).

This clonotype was observed a few times. The chain couples TRBV11-2 to TRBJ1-4; D gene ambiguous. CDR1 and CDR2 from the germline V gene are SGHAT and FQNNGV. Deletions cut 0 bases from V and 12 bases from J, with 14 bases between. This CDR3 region has 14 residues. The CDR3 region is CASSLERELGELFF. DNA for the CDR3: TGTGCCAGCAGCTTAGAGAGGGAGCTTGGGGAACTGTTTTTT.

The chain uses TRBV2 and TRBJ1-1; TRBD1 agrees at 8 bases. The V gene end was trimmed by 6 bases and the J gene end by 4 bases; junction bases not matched to a gene: 7. Germline assignment: CDR1 SNHLY and CDR2 FYNNEI. There are 14 residues in the CDR3. The DNA for the CDR3 is TGTGCCAGCAGCAAACGGACAGGGTCCACTGAAGCTTTCTTT. This gives the protein CASSKRTGSTEAFF.

This clonotype was counted many times. At one of its ends the junction is not consistent with the germline gene, which may arise from a read error. V usage is TRBV7-2 and J usage is TRBJ2-5, with 8 bases lining up with TRBD1. Germline V gene sequence: CDR1 SGHTA, CDR2 FQGNSA. There are 14 residues in the CDR3. The CDR3, as DNA: TGTGCCAGCAGCTCTAAACCGGGACAGGCCAAACTCCACTTC. Translating gives CASSSKPGQAKLHF.

This clonotype occurred many times. The rearrangement links TRBV2 to TRBJ2-7; D might be TRBD1 (5 bases). Trimming took off 4 bases at V and 4 bases at J, with 17 bases between the two ends. Germline-derived CDR1 and CDR2 are SNHLY and FYNNEI. The CDR3 extends over 15 amino acids. CDR3 in DNA: TGTGCCAGCAGTGGTGCCCACCTGACAGAATACGAGCAGTACTTC. Amino acid sequence: CASSGAHLTEYEQYF. The whole variable domain, filled in from reference TRBV2 and TRBJ2-7, reads EPEVTQTPSHQVTQMGQEVILRCVPISNHLYFYWYRQILGQKVEFLVSFYNNEISEKSEIFDDQFSVERPDGSNFTLKIRSTKLEDSAMYFCASSGAHLTEYEQYFGPGTRLTVT.

This clonotype was detected only a few times. The chain couples TRBV6-2 or TRBV6-3 to TRBJ2-5, with D possibly TRBD1 on 6 matching bases. The CDR3 spans 14 residues. Looked up from germline, CDR1 is MNHEY and CDR2 is SVGEGT. V was shortened by 6 bases and J by 4 bases, with 15 bases between the two germline ends. CDR3 protein: CASRRMSRGETQYF. CDR3 coding DNA: TGTGCCAGCAGGCGCATGTCCAGGGGAGAGACCCAGTACTTC.

The V gene is TRBV20-1, the J gene TRBJ1-6; possibly TRBD1 for D (5 bases). Deletions cut 6 bases from V and 8 bases from J, with 17 bases between. This CDR3 has 14 residues. Germline V gene data show CDR1 as DFQATT and CDR2 as SNEGSKA (reference sequence). This CDR3 reads CSARPGRQYSPLHF. The CDR3 coding sequence is TGCAGTGCCAGACCGGGACGGCAATATTCACCCCTCCACTTT.

This chain links TRBV5-5 with TRBJ1-1; the match to TRBD1 covers 12 bases. Trimming removed 3 bases from V and 0 bases from J; junction bases left unmatched: 6. The CDR3 has 17 residues. The germline V gene encodes CDR1 SGHKS and CDR2 YYEKEE (reference sequence). For the CDR3, the DNA is TGTGCCAGCAGCTCAGGGGGACAGGGGGCGGTGAACACTGAAGCTTTCTTT. Residues: CASSSGGQGAVNTEAFF.

This rearrangement joins TRBV5-5 to TRBJ2-1, with D uncertain. Trimming stripped 0 bases from V and 8 bases from J, with 18 bases between. CDR1 and CDR2 from the germline V gene are SGHKS and YYEKEE (reference sequence). This CDR3 is built from 16 residues. The CDR3 protein is CASSLEARVPGDEQFF. DNA of the CDR3: TGTGCCAGCAGCTTGGAGGCTAGGGTCCCTGGCGATGAGCAGTTCTTC.

This clonotype was detected a few times. The chain employs TRBV28 and TRBJ1-5, with D hard to call. The CDR3 extends over 13 amino acids. Germline V CDR1 and CDR2: MDHEN, SYDVKM. V shed 5 bases and J shed 5 bases, with 10 bases lying between them. The CDR3 reads CASSTNNHQPQHF. CDR3 nucleotide sequence: TGTGCCAGCAGTACCAATAATCATCAGCCCCAGCATTTT.

This clonotype was counted ten times or more. This rearrangement joins TRBV5-1 to TRBJ2-7; TRBD1 agrees at 7 bases. The V gene's germline CDR1 is SGHRS and CDR2 YFSETQ. The CDR3 covers 14 residues. The V segment lost 2 bases and the J segment 7 bases; nucleotides outside the gene matches: 9. The chain's CDR3 is CASSFLQGSGEQYF. The DNA of the CDR3 is TGCGCCAGCAGCTTCCTACAGGGGTCGGGGGAGCAGTACTTC. The full variable domain, its missing parts supplied by reference TRBV5-1 and TRBJ2-7, is KAGVTQTPRYLIKTRGQQVTLSCSPISGHRSVSWYQQTPGQGLQFLFEYFSETQRNKGNFPGRFSGRQFSNSRSEMNVSTLELGDSALYLCASSFLQGSGEQYFGPGTRLTVT.

There are a few counts of this clonotype. This may be a read error, as it is one base from a much larger clone. The V gene is TRBV5-1, the J gene TRBJ2-7; unclear D gene. In germline, CDR1 is SGHRS, CDR2 YFSETQ. The CDR3 sequence is 16 residues long. Trimming cost V 6 bases and J 0 bases, with 19 bases left between them. Written as DNA, the CDR3 is TGCGCCAGCACCCCAGTGGTAGGCGGAAGCTCCTACGAGCAGTACTTC. Translated, it gives CASTPVVGGSSYEQYF.

Only a few counts were recorded for this clonotype. The chain combines TRBV18 with TRBJ2-2; unclear D gene. CDR1 and CDR2 from the germline V gene are KGHSH and LQKENI. The CDR3 runs 15 residues. Trimming took 2 bases from V and 4 from J, leaving 11 bases between them. This CDR3 reads CASSPAPQATGELFF. In nucleotides, the CDR3 is TGTGCCAGCTCACCAGCCCCCCAGGCCACCGGGGAGCTGTTTTTT.

In the case of this clonotype: At one of its ends the junction is not consistent with the germline gene, which may arise from a read error. The chain links TRBV4-1 to TRBJ2-5; D gene ambiguous. This CDR3 has 8 residues. Germline loops: CDR1 MGHRA, CDR2 YSYEKL. The CDR3 spells CASSKPAF. The CDR3 DNA follows: TGCGCCAGCAGCAAACCAGCCTTC.

In its sample, this clonotype was seen many times. This chain uses TRBV20-1 with TRBJ2-5, with D possibly matching TRBD1 (6 bases). Trimming took off 4 bases at V and 4 bases at J, with 13 bases between the two ends. The CDR3 extends over 13 amino acids. Per the germline V gene, CDR1 is DFQATT and CDR2 is SNEGSKA (reference sequence). CDR3 protein: CSAKMDSRETQYF. In nucleotides, the CDR3 is TGCAGTGCTAAAATGGACAGTCGAGAGACCCAGTACTTC.

J is TRBJ2-1 and V is TRBV11-2; D unclear. Germline V gene lookup returns CDR1 SGHAT and CDR2 FQNNGV. This CDR3 has 13 amino acids. V lost 5 bases and J 9 bases, leaving 14 bases between the germline ends. The CDR3 bases are TGTGCCAGCAGCCCTGGGTTTTCAGGTGAGCAGTTCTTC. The encoded protein is CASSPGFSGEQFF.

This clonotype was seen only a few times. The rearrangement joins TRBV6-2 or TRBV6-3 to TRBJ1-5; a weak D match, TRBD1 (5 bases). The CDR3 length is 14 residues. The germline V and J ends were trimmed by 11 bases and 6 bases, with 20 bases remaining between them. The germline V gene has CDR1 MNHEY and CDR2 SVGEGT. The CDR3 DNA sequence: TGTGCCTCATCAGGGCAGGGTGCTTTTCAGCCCCAGCATTTT. Its translation is CASSGQGAFQPQHF.

This clonotype came up a few times. The chain carries TRBV7-3 and TRBJ2-5; TRBD2 matches at 13 bases. TRBJ2-1 explains the end of the DNA better; the J call may be wrong. This CDR3 has 17 residues. The V gene's germline CDR1 is SGHTA and CDR2 FQGTGA. In DNA, the CDR3 is TGTGCCAGCAGCTTATTGCCCGGGACTAGCGGGAAGAATGAGCAGTTCTTC. This encodes CASSLLPGTSGKNEQFF.

This clonotype was counted only a few times. The chain combines TRBV29-1 with TRBJ1-1, with D perhaps TRBD1 (5 bases). The CDR3 covers 13 residues. V shed 3 bases and J shed 6 bases, with 14 bases lying between them. Germline V lookup: CDR1 SQVTM, CDR2 ANQGSEA. CDR3 bases: TGCAGCGTTGAGGGCTCAAGGGGACCTGAAGCTTTCTTT. Protein product: CSVEGSRGPEAFF.

This clonotype was seen only a few times. This chain's CDR3 is CASSLPELAGTGELFF. Here the CDR3 DNA reads TGTGCCAGCAGCCTCCCGGAACTAGCGGGAACCGGGGAGCTGTTTTTT. The chain couples TRBV9 to TRBJ2-2; 10 bases align to TRBD2. The length of the CDR3 is 16 residues. Germline V gives CDR1 SGDLS, CDR2 YYNGEE. V was pared by 4 bases and J by 5 bases, with 8 bases of the junction left unmatched.